These T cell receptor beta chains were read from a single sample in a study of blood T cell repertoires in COVID-19. TCRdb's table, derived via immunoSEQ multiplex PCR, lists solely in-frame clones and lacks some. The sample consists of roughly 320,000 clones, 85% of them appearing once. The sample was peripheral blood. The receptors come from a human donor in a cohort sampled during active COVID-19. Both conserved end residues are part of each CDR3. The order of the fields is V gene, D gene, J gene, clone size, CDR3 protein, CDR3 DNA. The D gene is left open where the match is weak. The listing skips clone size in some rows; elsewhere it reads once, few, many or a size class.

TRBV28	TRBD1	TRBJ1-1	.	CASSSGQGTSAFF	TGTGCCAGCAGTTCGGGACAGGGGACCTCAGCTTTCTTT
TRBV30	.	TRBJ1-6	.	CAWSEGAGPSPLHF	TGTGCCTGGAGTGAAGGGGCTGGTCCGTCACCCCTCCACTTT
TRBV19	TRBD1	TRBJ2-2	.	CASNLQGAAGELFF	TGTGCCAGTAATTTACAGGGGGCGGCCGGGGAGCTGTTTTTT
TRBV3-1/TRBV3-2	TRBD1	TRBJ1-2	.	CASTPRRTGGYTF	TGTGCCAGCACCCCGAGAAGGACAGGCGGCTACACCTTC
TRBV7-9	.	TRBJ1-2	.	CASSLATFKGSYGYTF	TGTGCCAGCAGCTTAGCGACCTTTAAAGGGAGCTATGGCTACACCTTC
TRBV27	.	TRBJ2-2	.	CASRTDSTGELFF	TGTGCCAGCAGAACAGACAGCACCGGGGAGCTGTTTTTT
TRBV6-5	.	TRBJ1-4	.	CASSLKQEHGVFF	TGTGCCAGCAGTTTAAAACAGGAACATGGGGTGTTTTTT
TRBV11-1	.	TRBJ2-7	.	CASSLDSTYEQYF	TGTGCCAGCAGCTTAGATTCCACCTACGAGCAGTACTTC
TRBV10-2	TRBD1	TRBJ1-5	.	CASSGTGGYLGNQPQHF	TGCGCCAGCAGTGGAACAGGGGGCTACTTGGGCAATCAGCCCCAGCATTTT
TRBV5-1	.	TRBJ1-2	.	CASSLEEQTSEKF	TGCGCCAGCAGCTTGGAAGAACAGACCTCCGAAAAATTC
TRBV12-3/TRBV12-4	.	TRBJ1-5	.	CASSPTGSQPQHF	TGTGCCAGCAGCCCCACAGGGTCCCAGCCCCAGCATTTT
TRBV3-1/TRBV3-2	.	TRBJ1-2	few	CASSHLSDSYGYTF	TGTGCCAGCAGCCACCTTTCGGACAGTTATGGCTACACCTTC
TRBV2	.	TRBJ1-5	once	CASTPEGEGQPQHF	TGTGCCAGCACCCCGGAGGGGGAGGGTCAGCCCCAGCATTTT
TRBV25-1	TRBD1	TRBJ1-3	.	CASSGYSGQFGNTIYF	TGTGCCAGCAGTGGATATTCGGGACAGTTCGGAAACACCATATATTTT
TRBV10-3	.	TRBJ1-1	.	CAIRSTENTEAFF	TGTGCCATCAGGTCGACAGAAAACACTGAAGCTTTCTTT
TRBV27	.	TRBJ1-6	.	CASSRIWGEDNSPLHF	TGTGCCAGCAGTCGCATCTGGGGGGAAGATAATTCACCCCTCCACTTT
TRBV25-1	TRBD1	TRBJ2-2	.	CASSDSRGQVNTGELFF	TGTGCCAGCAGTGATTCCCGGGGACAGGTCAACACCGGGGAGCTGTTTTTT
TRBV9	TRBD1	TRBJ2-7	.	CASSVGPGGLYEQYF	TGTGCCAGCAGCGTCGGTCCAGGGGGCTTGTACGAGCAGTACTTC
TRBV12-3/TRBV12-4	.	TRBJ1-2	.	CASRGLNYGYTF	TGTGCCAGCAGGGGCTTAAACTATGGCTACACCTTC
TRBV6-6	.	TRBJ1-1	.	CASSRTLGNTEAFF	TGTGCCAGCAGTCGGACTCTTGGGAACACTGAAGCTTTCTTT
TRBV19	TRBD1	TRBJ2-3	.	CASSITGGPADTQYF	TGTGCCAGTAGTATAACAGGGGGCCCCGCAGATACGCAGTATTTT
TRBV19	.	TRBJ2-1	.	CASSISPLREQFF	TGTGCCAGTAGTATATCCCCCCTCCGTGAGCAGTTCTTC
TRBV18	.	TRBJ1-5	.	CASSVGSSNQPQHF	TGTGCCAGCTCAGTGGGCAGCAGCAATCAGCCCCAGCATTTT
TRBV6-5	TRBD1	TRBJ1-1	.	CASRRQGTNEAFF	TGTGCCAGCAGACGACAGGGCACGAACGAAGCTTTCTTT
TRBV2	TRBD1	TRBJ1-6	once	CASRDRYNSPLHF	TGTGCCAGCCGGGACAGATATAATTCACCCCTCCACTTT
TRBV12-3/TRBV12-4	.	TRBJ1-1	.	CASTQTGNTEAFF	TGTGCCAGCACCCAAACGGGTAACACTGAAGCTTTCTTT
TRBV9	TRBD1	TRBJ2-7	few	CASSARTGSTYEQYF	TGTGCCAGCAGCGCAAGGACAGGTTCGACCTACGAGCAGTACTTC
TRBV5-1	.	TRBJ1-2	.	CASSLTDSYGYTF	TGCGCCAGCAGCCTTACAGACAGCTATGGCTACACCTTC
TRBV5-6	.	TRBJ1-2	.	CASSQQQYGGGYGYTF	TGTGCCAGCAGCCAACAACAATACGGGGGAGGCTATGGCTACACCTTC
TRBV12-3/TRBV12-4	.	TRBJ2-7	once	CASGTVREQYF	TGTGCCAGCGGGACTGTTAGGGAGCAGTACTTC
TRBV3-1/TRBV3-2	.	TRBJ2-3	.	CASSQGHLLDTQYF	TGTGCCAGCAGCCAAGGTCACTTATTGGATACGCAGTATTTT
TRBV10-3	.	TRBJ1-1	.	CAISDSGLRNTEAFF	TGTGCCATCAGTGACTCGGGTCTTAGGAACACTGAAGCTTTCTTT
TRBV10-2	.	TRBJ2-7	.	CASSEYGSEQYF	TGCGCCAGCAGTGAGTACGGGAGCGAGCAGTACTTC
TRBV10-3	.	TRBJ2-7	.	CAISNQGSYEQYF	TGTGCCATCAGTAACCAGGGGAGCTACGAGCAGTACTTC
TRBV24-1	TRBD1	TRBJ1-4	.	CATSDEQGEKLFF	TGTGCCACCAGTGATGAACAGGGGGAAAAACTGTTTTTT
TRBV28	.	TRBJ2-3	once	CASRVRDTSPDTQYF	TGTGCCAGCAGGGTCCGGGACACCTCTCCAGATACGCAGTATTTT
TRBV2	.	TRBJ1-1	.	CASRRGGTEAFF	TGTGCCAGCAGGAGGGGAGGGACTGAAGCTTTCTTT
TRBV30	.	TRBJ1-2	.	CAWDGRGHLANYGYTF	TGTGCCTGGGATGGCAGGGGTCACCTAGCTAACTATGGCTACACCTTC
TRBV5-1	.	TRBJ2-3	.	CASSLGGDTQYF	TGCGCCAGCAGCTTGGGAGGGGATACGCAGTATTTT
TRBV28	.	TRBJ1-2	.	CASTVTALYGYTF	TGTGCCAGCACCGTGACAGCGTTATATGGCTACACCTTC
TRBV27	TRBD1	TRBJ1-3	once	CASSTRTGFGNTIYF	TGTGCCAGCAGTACGCGGACAGGTTTTGGAAACACCATATATTTT
TRBV19	.	TRBJ1-3	once	CASTRLVISGNTIYF	TGTGCCAGTACCCGACTAGTGATCTCTGGAAACACCATATATTTT
TRBV18	TRBD1	TRBJ2-5	once	CASSPPSTGQGQETQYF	TGTGCCAGCTCACCACCGAGTACGGGACAGGGACAAGAGACCCAGTACTTC
TRBV18	TRBD1	TRBJ2-7	.	CASRAGTGNYEQYF	TGTGCCAGCCGTGCCGGGACAGGGAACTACGAGCAGTACTTC
TRBV2	.	TRBJ1-2	.	CASGTGTEFNYGYTF	TGTGCCAGCGGTACAGGGACGGAATTTAACTATGGCTACACCTTC
TRBV12-3/TRBV12-4	.	TRBJ1-2	.	CASSKGDGYTF	TGTGCCAGCAGTAAGGGGGATGGCTACACCTTC
TRBV5-8	TRBD2	TRBJ2-7	.	CASSLWTSGTYEQYF	TGTGCCAGCAGCTTATGGACTAGCGGAACCTACGAGCAGTACTTC